Sequencing of this T cell receptor beta chain was carried out in a study of T cells in pancreatic ductal adenocarcinoma. No neoadjuvant therapy was given to the selected pancreatic ductal adenocarcinoma patients before their surgery. The V end was cut by 6 bases, the J end by 0 bases, with 9 bases between. Germline V gives CDR1 MNHEY, CDR2 SVGAGI. The CDR3 loop spans 14 amino acids. Sequencing used immunoSEQ multiplex PCR; TCRdb keeps in-frame clones, though not all of them. The sample consists of about 98,000 clones, about 95% of them appearing once. This receptor was taken from a human donor with pancreatic ductal adenocarcinoma. Sequenced material: PBMCs. The chain is built from TRBV6-5 and TRBJ1-5; D unresolved. The DNA for the CDR3 is TGTGCCAGCAGGCGGGAAAATAGCAATCAGCCCCAGCATTTT. It yields the protein CASRRENSNQPQHF.